The clone carrying this T cell receptor (beta chain) was counted many times. Its antigen is undetermined. This sample was taken from a study of early T cells in non-severe SARS-CoV-2 infection. Study as a whole: RNA in bulk from unsorted whole blood was sequenced, and chains were unpaired.

Overall study findings and caveats: VDJdb matching, biased toward anti-spike CD8 responses, missed private and CD4 specificities.

Individual cDNA molecules were tagged with unique molecular identifiers, the study reported. TCRdb used MiXCR to reprocess the 5' RACE reads, holding one entry per CDR3 protein. Altogether about 83,000 distinct CDR3 sequences are present, approximately 13% being singletons, with the ten largest covering about 1.5%. Sequencing was carried out using whole blood. This TCR derives from an adult who was a healthcare worker with PCR-confirmed SARS-CoV-2 infection or an uninfected control (not recorded which).

CDR3 loop: CASSGGTFGTGELFF. The CDR3 bases are TGTGCCAGCAGTGGTGGGACATTCGGTACCGGGGAGCTGTTTTTT. The genes are TRBV25-1 and TRBJ2-2; the D gene is possibly TRBD1 (6 bases). Trimming took 4 bases from V and 5 from J, leaving 14 bases between them. The CDR3 runs to 15 residues. CDR1 and CDR2 from the germline V gene are MGHDK and SYGVNS.